This T cell receptor (beta chain) was obtained from a study of blood T cell repertoires in COVID-19. Turning to the study itself: T cells, B-cell-depleted T cells, or PBMCs provided the cDNA or gDNA that served as material.

Authors' methods: By means of reference gene primer amplification, nucleated cell counts were estimated. Here immunoSEQ multiplex PCR was the method, and the copy in TCRdb shows in-frame clones only, minus some. The V and J calls and clone size were taken over from that table, and D and trimming were inferred from the DNA. The sample lists roughly 160,000 clones, less than 90% occurring once. Enrolled through a virtual design, the participants were between about 18 and 89 years of age and came from some 26 US areas. Donors of Cohort 3 who recovered were those that had two negative PCRs, clearance, or symptom resolution. This TCR came from a woman between 50 and 59 years old who had recovered from COVID-19. Specimen: PBMCs or T cells enriched from blood (not recorded which).

The DNA of the CDR3 is TGTGCCAGCAGCCCAAGTGGTCGGGGGACCGGGGAGCTGTTTTTT. It yields the protein CASSPSGRGTGELFF. The chain couples TRBV27 to TRBJ2-2; weak D call: TRBD2 (6 bases). The CDR3 sequence is 15 residues long. CDR1 MNHEY and CDR2 SMNVEV come from the germline V gene (reference sequence). Between the trimmed V and J ends, which lost 6 bases and 5 bases, there was a span of 16 bases.